The 4 T cell receptor beta chains listed next were all sequenced from one sample in a study of blood T cell repertoires in COVID-19. The data were produced by immunoSEQ multiplex PCR, yet TCRdb's version contains in-frame clones alone and is incomplete. The sample yields almost 350,000 clones, roughly 90% seen once. Input material: peripheral blood. The receptors were sampled from a woman in her sixties with COVID-19, enrolled during active disease.

The V gene is TRBV19, the J gene TRBJ2-7, with D perhaps TRBD1 (6 bases). The germline V and J ends were trimmed by 6 bases and 3 bases, with 12 bases remaining between them. CDR3 length: 13 amino acids. Germline CDR1 and CDR2: LNHDA and SQIVND (reference sequence). The CDR3 loop reads CASSTGTFYEQYF. The CDR3 DNA is TGTGCCAGTAGCACCGGGACATTCTACGAGCAGTACTTC.

The genes are TRBV6-5 and TRBJ2-7, with TRBD1 matching over 8 bases. The J segment lost 5 bases and the V segment lost 6 bases, leaving 6 bases of the junction unmatched. Germline lookup yields CDR1 MNHEY and CDR2 SVGAGI. The CDR3 is 13 amino acids. The CDR3 loop reads CASRKGQGHEQYF. The CDR3 region has the DNA TGTGCCAGCAGGAAAGGACAGGGCCACGAGCAGTACTTC.

The chain uses TRBV9 and TRBJ2-6, with D hard to call. The V end was cut by 4 bases, the J end by 0 bases, with 11 bases between. Germline V gene lookup returns CDR1 SGDLS and CDR2 YYNGEE. The CDR3 runs to 16 residues. As DNA, the CDR3 is TGTGCCAGCAGCACCCGACTGAACTCTGGGGCCAACGTCCTGACTTTC. It specifies CASSTRLNSGANVLTF.

The rearrangement joins TRBV29-1 to TRBJ2-3; 10 bases agree with TRBD2. The trim removed 6 bases at V and 5 bases at J, leaving 11 bases unmatched. Per the germline V gene, CDR1 is SQVTM and CDR2 is ANQGSEA. CDR3 length: 15 residues. The CDR3 DNA follows: TGCAGCGTGTGGGTGCAGCGGGGGGGAATAGATACGCAGTATTTT. Protein product: CSVWVQRGGIDTQYF.